This paragraph reports one TCR beta chain. Its antigen has not been determined. No base qualities exist here, and no much larger clone lies one base off it. Rearranged TRB sequences spanning V, D and J segments were amplified in a multiplex touch-down PCR with a mixed TRB-A/B primer pool. Illumina adapters and sample indices were attached to the amplicons through two consecutive PCR reactions run with Phusion HS II polymerase. Amplicons were gel-purified with the NucleoSpin Gel and PCR Clean-up kit, then checked with Qubit and an Agilent 2100 Bioanalyzer. Sequencing of libraries was carried out on an Illumina MiSeq in 600-cycle, single-indexed, paired-end runs. From the authors' description of their analysis: TRB sequences were processed with MiXCR versions 2.12 and 3.0.5. Each unique CDR3 nucleotide sequence was counted as one clone, and only productive sequences with at least two reads were retained. Repertoire metrics included Shannon diversity, evenness, clonality (one minus evenness), and alpha-parameterized diversity profiles from alpha 0 to 5. The IGoR algorithm was used to compute generation probabilities of clones in paired pre- and post-chemotherapy samples. In TCRdb, the public reads were trimmed at Q25 with fastp and aligned with MiXCR, with productive beta chains retained. Entries are consolidated by CDR3 protein sequence, retaining the most common genes and DNA. The V and J calls here are based on TCRdb, not the publication. The sample table records about 590 distinct CDR3 sequences; 65% to 90% of these occur just once. 6% to 8.5% of the sample rests with the top ten.

The sample belongs to a study of T cell repertoires in aging, cancer and after chemotherapy (dated by TCRdb to between 2017 and 2020). Notes on the research overall: Donors spanned six age groups from 30 or younger to 70 or older, with at least three individuals per group. About 8.3 million TCR reads were contained in the full dataset. A cohort of roughly 220 cancer patients (around 94 with hematological and some 120 with solid cancers) was assembled, and 95 healthy donors were included as a reference group. In the solid tumor group, the paired samples taken before and after chemotherapy came from patients with brain tumors (glioblastoma) who were receiving therapy based on temozolomide. To examine immunoaging and T cell reconstitution after chemotherapy, the study profiled TCR beta repertoires in peripheral blood from healthy donors and cancer patients. What the research found in general, with its limitations: In both cancer cohorts, the median generation probability rose over the chemotherapy interval, which suggests that the repertoire was reconstituted through rebound thymic output. Declining TCR diversity with age in healthy donors was mainly explained by loss of richness; in cancer patients, loss of evenness also contributed. Compared with age-matched healthy donors, untreated patients with either hematological or solid cancers had significantly lower TCR diversity in the blood along with higher clonality. According to the authors, the repertoire data do not allow conclusions to be drawn about immunological memory after chemotherapy.

Inclusive of the bounding cysteine and phenylalanine, the CDR3 is 14 residues long. The read is trimmed to its CDR3 DNA, 42 bases read in frame from base 1. Unmatched junction bases come to 6, with V trimmed by 3 bases and J by 6 bases. Taken from the germline V gene, the CDR1 and CDR2 loops are SGHRS and YFSETQ. Genomic DNA extracted from peripheral blood, rather than sorted cells or RNA, was used as the source for amplification of TCR beta rearrangements. This sequence was found in a human donor with a solid tumor. Sequencing was performed on blood. The V and J segments used are TRBV5-1 and TRBJ1-1; TRBD1 lines up with 9 middle nucleotides. The nucleotide sequence is given as TGCGCCAGCAGCTCCCAAGACAGGGGGGCTGAAGCTTTCTTT. It translates to CASSSQDRGAEAFF.